This TCR beta chain is from a study of tumor-infiltrating lymphocytes in localized non-small cell lung cancer. Overall study: Each patient gave resected tumor and non-adjacent uninvolved lung tissue.

Assay: immunoSEQ multiplex PCR; the TCRdb copy retains only in-frame clones and omits some. The data show around 12,000 clones, 70% to 90% seen once. This CDR3 is built from 16 residues. V lost 0 bases, J lost 4 bases, and 13 bases lay in between. CDR1 and CDR2 (germline): MNHNS, SASEGT. Study-wide results and caveats: Only some patients had TCR sequencing, depending on available tissue.

Regarding this clone: What it binds is unknown.

Sequenced: uninvolved lung tissue not adjacent to the tumor. The chain employs TRBV6-1 and TRBJ1-5, with D unclear. The receptor's source is a human donor with non-small cell lung cancer. The CDR3 loop is CASSEAVSPKNQPQHF. CDR3 nucleotide sequence: TGTGCCAGCAGTGAAGCGGTCAGTCCTAAAAATCAGCCCCAGCATTTT.